This TCR beta chain was sequenced during a study of cytomegalovirus exposure and HLA in healthy donors. Study at large: The roughly 660 first-cohort repertoires shared a platform with the 130 or so validation repertoires, as reported in a later analysis. General study results and limits: The study flagged approximately 180 TCR beta chains as cytomegalovirus-associated. Reports credit the classifier with highly specific, highly sensitive diagnosis of cytomegalovirus status.

Using immunoSEQ multiplex PCR, the repertoire was profiled, and TCRdb retains in-frame clones only, with some absent. This sample has 170,000 or so clones, with about 80% found just once. This clone occurred a few times. Its antigen is unknown. Germline-derived CDR1 and CDR2 are LNHNV and YYDKDF (reference sequence). This CDR3 region has 15 residues. V was clipped by 3 bases and J by 1 base, with 7 bases between them. Sequences were obtained from PBMCs. This clonotype was obtained from a woman in her late teens or twenties in good health and CMV-seropositive. The chain links TRBV15 to TRBJ1-6; D gene uncertain. CDR3 DNA sequence: TGTGCCACCAGCAGTTCGGGTTCCTATAATTCACCCCTCCACTTT. Amino acids: CATSSSGSYNSPLHF.